The 10 T cell receptor beta chains below were found in one sample sequenced in a study of OX40 agonist ivuxolimab in advanced cancers. Library prep was done by the immunoSEQ multiplex PCR assay. This is the immuneACCESS table as TCRdb keeps it, with only in-frame sequences that have V and J called. A part of the clones is gone; compared with another copy, unresolved V genes explain less than half, and the rest is unexplained. A total of approximately 50,000 clones appear in this sample, about 82% of them only once. 3.9% of the sample comes from the top ten. Sequencing used CD4+ or CD8+ T cells sorted from blood, obtained in a trial of the OX40 agonist ivuxolimab. Source of these receptors: an adult with an advanced solid tumor such as melanoma, head and neck, liver or kidney cancer.

The V call is TRBV18, the J call TRBJ2-5; 12 nucleotides align to TRBD1. The trim removed 3 bases at V and 11 bases at J, leaving 10 bases unmatched. Germline V gene lookup returns CDR1 KGHSH and CDR2 LQKENI. This CDR3 has 15 residues. CDR3 sequence: CASSPPGQGAREQYF. DNA for the CDR3: TGTGCCAGCTCACCCCCGGGACAGGGGGCGCGAGAGCAGTACTTC.

CDR3 in DNA: TGTGCCAGTAGTATTAAGACAGATTATGGCTACACCTTC. Translation: CASSIKTDYGYTF. The rearrangement links TRBV19 to TRBJ1-2; a weak D match, TRBD1 (5 bases). Germline V lookup: CDR1 LNHDA, CDR2 SQIVND (reference sequence). The V end was cut by 3 bases, the J end by 5 bases, with 10 bases between. The CDR3 contains 13 residues.

The genes are TRBV7-2 and TRBJ1-2, with D uncertain. With 1 base removed from V and 4 bases from J, the gap between germline ends came to 10 bases. Germline V gene data show CDR1 as SGHTA and CDR2 as FQGNSA. The CDR3 has 14 amino acids. The CDR3 DNA reads TGTGCCAGCAGCTTAGTTTCGGTGGGCTATGGCTACACCTTC. Translation gives CASSLVSVGYGYTF. The whole variable domain, remainder taken from reference TRBV7-2 and TRBJ1-2, is GAGVSQSPSNKVTEKGKDVELRCDPISGHTALYWYRQSLGQGLEFLIYFQGNSAPDKSGLPSDRFSAERTGGSVSTLTIQRTQQEDSAVYLCASSLVSVGYGYTFGSGTRLTVV.

This clone was observed a single time. The chain combines TRBV5-1 with TRBJ2-3; D unclear. Per the germline V gene, CDR1 is SGHRS and CDR2 is YFSETQ. V lost 0 bases and J lost 5, with 7 bases in between. The CDR3 runs to 13 residues. CDR3 nucleotide sequence: TGCGCCAGCAGCTTGGACTTTGGAGATACGCAGTATTTT. Its translation is CASSLDFGDTQYF.

The chain carries TRBV19 and TRBJ1-5; the D gene is possibly TRBD1 (6 bases). In germline, CDR1 is LNHDA, CDR2 SQIVND (reference sequence). The CDR3 is made up of 16 amino acids. The V end was cut by 2 bases, the J end by 4 bases, with 15 bases between. The chain's CDR3 is CASSIRGAGLNQPQHF. CDR3 bases: TGTGCCAGTAGTATAAGGGGGGCAGGGTTAAATCAGCCCCAGCATTTT.

This clone showed up just once. The CDR3, as DNA: TGTGCCAGCAGCTCACAAGAGACCCAGTACTTC. Residues: CASSSQETQYF. J is TRBJ2-5 and V is TRBV7-2; D not resolved. The V and J ends lost 4 bases and 2 bases respectively, with 2 bases between them. Germline V gene data show CDR1 as SGHTA and CDR2 as FQGNSA. The CDR3 is 11 amino acids.

The chain carries TRBV5-1 and TRBJ1-4, with D possibly matching TRBD1 (5 bases). V was pared by 0 bases and J by 0 bases, with 12 bases between. Germline-derived CDR1 and CDR2 are SGHRS and YFSETQ. The CDR3 has 17 amino acids. CDR3 sequence reads: CASSLGSGGATNEKLFF. Here the CDR3 DNA reads TGCGCCAGCAGCTTGGGAAGCGGGGGAGCAACTAATGAAAAACTGTTTTTT.

The J gene is TRBJ1-5, the V gene TRBV7-2; a possible D gene is TRBD1 (5 bases). This CDR3 spans 17 amino acids. The germline V and J ends were trimmed by 1 base and 2 bases, with 15 bases remaining between them. Per germline, CDR1 SGHTA and CDR2 FQGNSA. CDR3: CASSLEVWGRGNQPQHF. For the CDR3, the DNA is TGTGCCAGCAGCTTAGAAGTTTGGGGCAGGGGCAATCAGCCCCAGCATTTT.

The chain combines TRBV7-2 with TRBJ2-3; TRBD2 is a possible D gene (5 bases). The CDR3 consists of 14 residues. Germline V gene sequence: CDR1 SGHTA, CDR2 FQGNSA. V lost 4 bases, J lost 5 bases, and 13 bases lay in between. CDR3 nucleotides: TGTGCCAGCAGCTCCTCCGCGGGCGGAGATACGCAGTATTTT. It specifies CASSSSAGGDTQYF. The variable domain in full, with the rest retrieved from reference TRBV7-2 and TRBJ2-3, is GAGVSQSPSNKVTEKGKDVELRCDPISGHTALYWYRQSLGQGLEFLIYFQGNSAPDKSGLPSDRFSAERTGGSVSTLTIQRTQQEDSAVYLCASSSSAGGDTQYFGPGTRLTVL.

The V call is TRBV7-9, the J call TRBJ2-7; TRBD2 is a possible D gene (6 bases). V was shortened by 5 bases and J by 0 bases, with 11 bases between the two germline ends. The germline V gene encodes CDR1 SEHNR and CDR2 FQNEAQ (reference sequence). The CDR3 spans 14 residues. CDR3 sequence: CASSGDSFSYEQYF. The CDR3 region has the DNA TGTGCCAGCAGCGGGGACTCTTTCTCCTACGAGCAGTACTTC.